These 12 T cell receptor beta chains originate from one sample sequenced in a study of blood T cell repertoires in COVID-19 (dated by TCRdb to the early 2020s). Library preparation was by the immunoSEQ multiplex PCR assay. The table comes from immuneACCESS by way of TCRdb, which keeps in-frame sequences with V and J called. Part of the clones is missing from these tables; in studies checked, under half for an unresolved V gene and the rest for unknown reasons. The sample table lists fewer than 200,000 clones, about 86% of them with a count of one. The top ten hold 3.6% of the sample. The sequencing input was PBMCs or T cells enriched from blood (not recorded which). The receptors originated from a woman between 45 and 65 years old in a cohort exposed to, infected with or recovered from COVID-19 (not recorded which).

The chain carries TRBV7-8 and TRBJ1-4, with D uncertain. V lost 0 bases and J 4 bases, leaving 12 bases between the germline ends. The germline V gene encodes CDR1 SGHVS and CDR2 FQNEAQ. CDR3 length: 16 residues. The CDR3 region is CASSLAQSFINEKLFF. Written as DNA, the CDR3 is TGTGCCAGCAGCTTAGCCCAGTCGTTTATTAATGAAAAACTGTTTTTT.

The chain uses TRBV28 and TRBJ2-7; D ambiguous. Germline V gene data show CDR1 as MDHEN and CDR2 as SYDVKM. The CDR3 spans 15 residues. CDR3 sequence reads: CATRLSAESSYEQYF. CDR3 coding DNA: TGTGCTACCAGATTGTCGGCGGAAAGCTCCTACGAGCAGTACTTC.

This clone was recorded once. The V gene is TRBV14, the J gene TRBJ2-4; D is perhaps TRBD1 (5 bases). CDR1 and CDR2 (germline): SGHDN, FVKESK. V lost 1 base to trimming and J lost 0 bases, with 10 bases between them. The CDR3 is 16 residues long. Written as DNA, the CDR3 is TGTGCCAGCAGCCAAGGACAGAGTCTAGCCAAAAACATTCAGTACTTC. Amino acid sequence: CASSQGQSLAKNIQYF.

This clone has a single count. Other DNA variants within this sample encode the same CDR3. The J gene is TRBJ2-1, the V gene TRBV19; no reliable D call. CDR1 and CDR2 (germline): LNHDA, SQIVND (reference sequence). The CDR3 loop spans 11 amino acids. With 5 bases removed from V and 8 bases from J, the gap between germline ends came to 7 bases. DNA for the CDR3: TGTGCCAGTAGTCCCGGTTATGAGCAGTTCTTC. It yields the protein CASSPGYEQFF.

The chain recombines TRBV19 with TRBJ1-1; 7 bases line up with TRBD1. V lost 10 bases to trimming and J lost 1 base; unmatched junction nucleotides: 9. The CDR3 runs 14 residues. The germline gives CDR1 LNHDA, CDR2 SQIVND (reference sequence). The DNA for the CDR3 is TGTGCCACTAGACGGGAGGGGGCGAACACTGAAGCTTTCTTT. Its translation: CATRREGANTEAFF.

DNA of the CDR3: TGTGCCAGCAGCCAATGGGGCGGGAGCACGTTCTTC. This translates into CASSQWGGSTFF. The chain carries TRBV16 and TRBJ2-1; 7 bases match TRBD2. Germline values: CDR1 KGHSY, CDR2 FQNENV. The CDR3 covers 12 residues. V lost 1 base and J lost 15; bases outside the gene matches: 6. The variable domain in full, completed from reference TRBV16 and TRBJ2-1, reads GEEVAQTPKHLVRGEGQKAKLYCAPIKGHSYVFWYQQVLKNEFKFLISFQNENVFDETGMPKERFSAKCLPNSPCSLEIQATKLEDSAVYFCASSQWGGSTFFGPGTRLTVL.

Only one count was recorded for this clone. V gene TRBV6-5 combines with J gene TRBJ1-1, with 7 nucleotides matching TRBD1. The germline V gene has CDR1 MNHEY and CDR2 SVGAGI. V dropped 6 bases and J dropped 2; count of bases not matched to a gene: 3. The CDR3 covers 13 residues. The CDR3 spells CASSGQVNTEAFF. DNA of the CDR3: TGTGCCAGCAGCGGACAGGTTAACACTGAAGCTTTCTTT.

This clone has a handful of counts. The chain couples TRBV27 to TRBJ1-1; 9 bases line up with TRBD1. Trimming removed 6 bases from V and 4 bases from J; junction bases left unmatched: 12. The CDR3 contains 16 residues. Germline CDR1 MNHEY, CDR2 SMNVEV (reference sequence). The CDR3 sequence is CASRHETGGRPTEAFF. DNA for the CDR3: TGTGCCAGCAGACATGAGACAGGGGGGCGACCCACTGAAGCTTTCTTT.

This clone was recorded many times. The chain combines TRBV7-2 with TRBJ2-1; 7 nucleotides agree with TRBD2. The CDR3 length is 15 residues. The germline gives CDR1 SGHTA, CDR2 FQGNSA. J lost 6 bases, V lost 1 base, and 6 bases had no gene match. In DNA, the CDR3 is TGTGCCAGCAGCTTAGTGTGGACTAGGATCAATGAGCAGTTCTTC. Its translation: CASSLVWTRINEQFF.

The chain links TRBV4-2 to TRBJ2-3; tentatively, D is TRBD2 (6 bases). Germline CDR1 reads LGHNA; CDR2 reads YNFKEQ. V lost 0 bases, J lost 5 bases, and 12 bases lay in between. The CDR3 runs 15 residues. The CDR3 DNA sequence: TGTGCCAGCAGCCAAGAGGGCGGGGTGGGAGATACGCAGTATTTT. This gives the protein CASSQEGGVGDTQYF.

Concerning this clone itself: In the same sample, other DNA sequences code for this CDR3. The chain recombines TRBV30 with TRBJ1-4; D remains ambiguous. V gave up 3 bases and J gave up 4 bases, with 6 bases separating them. CDR1 GTSNPN and CDR2 SVGIG come from the germline V gene (reference sequence). The CDR3 spans 12 residues. The CDR3 sequence: CAWSGDNEKLFF. Here the CDR3 DNA reads TGTGCCTGGAGCGGAGATAATGAAAAACTGTTTTTT.

This chain joins TRBV10-1 and TRBJ2-7; the D is unclear. Germline CDR1 reads WNHNN; CDR2 reads SYGVQD (reference sequence). Deletions cut 6 bases from V and 2 bases from J, with 14 bases between. CDR3 size: 14 residues. The CDR3 bases are TGCGCCAGCAGATTAAGAGGTTGGACCTACGAGCAGTACTTC. Encoded protein: CASRLRGWTYEQYF.